These 25 T cell receptor beta chains originate from one sample sequenced in a study of blood T cells in healthy people across ages (dated by TCRdb to between 2015 and 2017). The library relied on 5' RACE. A second PCR of about 7 to 12 cycles was run with a J-beta primer mix and a sample-barcoded 5' primer. TCRdb ran its own pipeline on the public reads, namely fastp trimming at Q25 and MiXCR clone calling, and kept in-frame beta chains. Identical CDR3 proteins give one entry, which carries the most common genes and DNA. Present in this sample are some 1.8 million distinct CDR3 sequences, about 39% of which were seen just once. The top ten hold 23% of the sample. Sequences were obtained from blood. The receptors were gathered from a human donor in good health.

This clonotype has more than one count but fewer than ten. The rearrangement joins TRBV2 to TRBJ2-7; the match to TRBD1 covers 7 bases. The V and J ends lost 6 bases and 2 bases, in that order; junction bases with no gene match: 10. The CDR3 spans 15 residues. Germline CDR1 reads SNHLY; CDR2 reads FYNNEI. This chain's CDR3 is CASRVDRAPTYEQYF. The CDR3 bases are TGTGCCAGCAGGGTAGACAGGGCACCTACCTACGAGCAGTACTTC.

This clonotype has just a few counts. The gene calls are TRBV2 and TRBJ2-7; D may be TRBD1 (6 bases). The CDR3 runs 12 residues. Germline V CDR1 and CDR2: SNHLY, FYNNEI. V was shortened by 8 bases and J by 3 bases, with 11 bases between the two germline ends. In DNA, the CDR3 is TGTGCCAGCTTACTAGGGGGCTACGAGCAGTACTTC. Its translation is CASLLGGYEQYF.

Only one count was recorded for this clonotype. One end of the junction fails to match germline, which may point to a read error. The chain carries TRBV6-4 and TRBJ2-3; D tentatively fits TRBD1 or TRBD2 (5 bases each). This CDR3 contains 14 residues. Germline V CDR1 and CDR2: MRHNA, SNTAGT. The CDR3 bases are TGTACCAGTAGTGAATGGGGGAGCACAGATACGCAGTATTTT. Protein: CTSSEWGSTDTQYF.

This chain uses TRBV4-3 with TRBJ1-2; tentative D call: TRBD1 (6 bases). V was pared by 4 bases and J by 6 bases, with 18 bases between. Germline values: CDR1 LGHNA, CDR2 YSLEER. This CDR3 spans 15 amino acids. The CDR3: CASSPFRAGGDGYTF. The CDR3 bases are TGCGCCAGCAGCCCCTTCCGGGCGGGGGGCGATGGCTACACCTTC.

The chain is built from TRBV3-1 and TRBJ1-5; no clear D gene. The germline V gene encodes CDR1 LGHDT and CDR2 YNNKEL (reference sequence). V was pared by 5 bases and J by 0 bases, with 8 bases between. The CDR3 runs to 14 residues. This CDR3 reads CASSSQISNQPQHF. CDR3 sequence (DNA): TGTGCCAGCAGCTCCCAGATTAGCAATCAGCCCCAGCATTTT. Full variable domain (missing parts from reference TRBV3-1 and TRBJ1-5): DTAVSQTPKYLVTQMGNDKSIKCEQNLGHDTMYWYKQDSKKFLKIMFSYNNKELIINETVPNRFSPKSPDKAHLNLHINSLELGDSAVYFCASSSQISNQPQHFGDGTRLSIL.

J is TRBJ2-3 and V is TRBV12-3 or TRBV12-4, with D perhaps TRBD2 (6 bases). The ends were cut back, 8 bases at V and 6 bases at J, with 12 bases in the middle. This CDR3 has 12 amino acids. The CDR3 nucleotides read TGTGCCAGCGGCGGGGTTTCGGATACGCAGTATTTT. This codes for CASGGVSDTQYF.

V and J are TRBV7-9 and TRBJ2-1, with 8 positions matching TRBD2. V dropped 3 bases and J dropped 7; count of bases not matched to a gene: 5. CDR1 and CDR2 from the germline V gene are SEHNR and FQNEAQ (reference sequence). This CDR3 is 14 amino acids long. The CDR3 reads CASSFRGGRNEQFF. The CDR3 region has the DNA TGTGCCAGCAGCTTCCGGGGGGGGCGTAATGAGCAGTTCTTC.

V usage is TRBV12-3 or TRBV12-4 and J usage is TRBJ1-2; D might be TRBD1 (5 bases). The V and J ends lost 1 base and 7 bases respectively, with 10 bases between them. The CDR3 length is 13 residues. The CDR3 coding sequence is TGTGCCAGCAGTTTAGAGGGGCGCCCTGGCTACACCTTC. Protein: CASSLEGRPGYTF.

CDR3: CSARGWGKLFF. The CDR3 DNA follows: TGCAGTGCTAGAGGGTGGGGAAAACTGTTTTTT. V usage is TRBV20-1 and J usage is TRBJ1-4; D gene ambiguous. Between the trimmed V and J ends, which lost 1 base and 10 bases, there was a span of 7 bases. CDR3 size: 11 residues. CDR1 and CDR2 (germline): DFQATT, SNEGSKA (reference sequence).

This clonotype was seen only a few times. This chain links TRBV5-1 with TRBJ1-2, with no clear D. The V and J ends lost 5 bases and 6 bases respectively, with 14 bases between them. The CDR3 totals 13 residues. Germline V gene data show CDR1 as SGHRS and CDR2 as YFSETQ. CDR3 DNA: TGCGCCAGCAGTTCGGAACCGGGTAATGGCTACACCTTC. Translating it yields CASSSEPGNGYTF. The full variable domain, completed using reference TRBV5-1 and TRBJ1-2, is KAGVTQTPRYLIKTRGQQVTLSCSPISGHRSVSWYQQTPGQGLQFLFEYFSETQRNKGNFPGRFSGRQFSNSRSEMNVSTLELGDSALYLCASSSEPGNGYTFGSGTRLTVV.

J is TRBJ1-1 and V is TRBV7-2; D ambiguous. This CDR3 is built from 13 residues. Germline V gene sequence: CDR1 SGHTA, CDR2 FQGNSA. The V end lost 6 bases, the J end lost 5 bases, and 13 bases lay between the germline ends. The CDR3: CASRLTTVTEAFF. For the CDR3, the DNA is TGTGCCAGCAGGCTCACGACGGTAACTGAAGCTTTCTTT.

This chain uses TRBV7-9 with TRBJ2-3; D is unresolved. CDR1 and CDR2 (germline): SEHNR, FQNEAQ (reference sequence). The V end was cut by 5 bases, the J end by 0 bases, with 12 bases between. CDR3 length: 15 amino acids. This chain's CDR3 is CASSQTTKSTDTQYF. In DNA, the CDR3 is TGTGCCAGCAGCCAAACGACGAAGAGCACAGATACGCAGTATTTT.

J is TRBJ2-3 and V is TRBV29-1; 9 bases map to TRBD2. Germline CDR1 SQVTM, CDR2 ANQGSEA. This CDR3 is built from 16 residues. V shed 1 base, J shed 1 base, and the junction held 6 bases outside the gene matches. The CDR3 DNA reads TGCAGCGTTGAAGGGCCAGCGGGGGGAGGCACAGATACGCAGTATTTT. Protein product: CSVEGPAGGGTDTQYF.

This chain uses TRBV9 with TRBJ2-7; TRBD1 is a possible D gene (5 bases). V was trimmed by 4 bases and J by 0 bases, leaving 11 bases between them. In germline, CDR1 is SGDLS, CDR2 YYNGEE. The CDR3 totals 14 residues. CDR3 in DNA: TGTGCCAGCAGCACACAGGTCTTCTCCTACGAGCAGTACTTC. The encoded protein is CASSTQVFSYEQYF.

Worth noting for this clonotype: A read error may account for a junction end that differs from germline. This rearrangement joins TRBV7-7 to TRBJ1-4; D is unresolved. The CDR3 sequence is 14 residues long. CDR1 is SSHAT and CDR2 is FNYEAQ in the germline V gene (reference sequence). CDR3 sequence reads: CASSPLSTNEKLFF. CDR3 coding DNA: TGTGCTAGCAGCCCCCTTTCAACTAATGAAAAACTGTTTTTT.

This clonotype has more than one count but fewer than ten. This chain connects TRBV20-1 to TRBJ1-4; a possible D gene is TRBD1 (6 bases). Germline V lookup: CDR1 DFQATT, CDR2 SNEGSKA (reference sequence). The CDR3 has 15 residues. Trimming stripped 3 bases from V and 7 bases from J, with 18 bases between. The CDR3 nucleotides are TGCAGTGCTAGGGATGGGGGCGACGTTTTTGAAAAACTGTTTTTT. Translating gives CSARDGGDVFEKLFF.

The V and J genes are TRBV5-1 and TRBJ1-1; TRBD1 matches at 11 bases. The germline gives CDR1 SGHRS, CDR2 YFSETQ. The CDR3 has 15 residues. V shed 4 bases, J shed 5 bases, and the junction held 7 bases outside the gene matches. The CDR3 DNA sequence: TGCGCCAGCAGCAAGGGGGACAGGGGGTCAACTGAAGCTTTCTTT. It codes for CASSKGDRGSTEAFF.

J is TRBJ2-1 and V is TRBV7-2, with D maybe TRBD2 (6 bases). The germline CDR1 and CDR2 sequences are SGHTA and FQGNSA. Trimming cost V 5 bases and J 10 bases, with 12 bases left between them. The CDR3 extends over 12 amino acids. CDR3 bases: TGTGCCAGCAGCCTGGGACTCCGAGAGCAGTTCTTC. Amino acid sequence: CASSLGLREQFF.

Written as DNA, the CDR3 is TGCGCCAGCAGCCAGGGACAGGCCGCTAATCAGCCCCAGCATTTT. It is translated as CASSQGQAANQPQHF. V is TRBV5-1 and J is TRBJ1-5; 8 bases align to TRBD1. Germline V gene lookup returns CDR1 SGHRS and CDR2 YFSETQ. The V gene end was trimmed by 4 bases and the J gene end by 4 bases; junction bases not matched to a gene: 7. There are 15 residues in the CDR3.

This sequence joins TRBV12-3 or TRBV12-4 and TRBJ1-2; 10 bases are a match to TRBD1. V shed 0 bases, J shed 3 bases, and the junction held 4 bases outside the gene matches. This CDR3 has 16 amino acids. Here the CDR3 reads CASSLAGQGEDYGYTF. DNA of the CDR3: TGTGCCAGCAGTTTAGCCGGACAGGGGGAGGACTATGGCTACACCTTC.

This clonotype has just a few counts. The genes are TRBV18 and TRBJ1-1; D ambiguous. The V and J ends lost 1 base and 8 bases respectively, with 8 bases between them. The germline V gene has CDR1 KGHSH and CDR2 LQKENI. There are 12 residues in the CDR3. CDR3 protein: CASSPRGIEAFF. In nucleotides, the CDR3 is TGTGCCAGCTCACCACGCGGAATCGAAGCTTTCTTT.

The count of this clonotype is one. The chain joins TRBV7-2 to TRBJ2-3, with 11 bases aligning to TRBD2. The J segment lost 4 bases and the V segment lost 1 base, leaving 7 bases of the junction unmatched. The CDR3 sequence is 17 residues long. The germline gives CDR1 SGHTA, CDR2 FQGNSA. The CDR3 coding sequence is TGTGCCAGCAGCTTAGGCCCCCTAGCGGGGGGACCAGATACGCAGTATTTT. Amino acids: CASSLGPLAGGPDTQYF.

The rearrangement links TRBV6-2 or TRBV6-3 to TRBJ1-5; D unresolved. Germline V gene sequence: CDR1 MNHEY, CDR2 SVGEGT. Trimming shortened V by 7 bases and J by 7 bases, and 17 bases separated the two germline ends. CDR3 length equals 14 residues. Here the CDR3 DNA reads TGTGCCAGCAAAAAGCGGCTTGAAGACCAGCCCCAGCATTTT. Amino acid sequence: CASKKRLEDQPQHF.

The table lists this clonotype with many counts. This rearrangement joins TRBV4-3 to TRBJ2-1, with TRBD2 as a possible D gene (7 bases). The CDR3 sequence is 18 residues long. Trimming took 2 bases from V and 4 from J, leaving 21 bases between them. Germline V gene sequence: CDR1 LGHNA, CDR2 YSLEER. The CDR3 nucleotides are TGCGCCAGCAGCCAATTTGGGAGGGGGGGCCTTTCTTACAATGAGCAGTTCTTC. Translating it yields CASSQFGRGGLSYNEQFF.

The chain joins TRBV7-2 to TRBJ2-7; the D call may be TRBD1 or TRBD2 (6 bases each). In germline, CDR1 is SGHTA, CDR2 FQGNSA. Trimming took 1 base from V and 9 from J, leaving 19 bases between them. The CDR3 has 15 residues. The CDR3 here is CASSLEPGAWIGQYF. The CDR3 DNA reads TGTGCCAGCAGCTTAGAGCCGGGGGCATGGATTGGGCAGTACTTC.